This T cell receptor (beta chain) was obtained from a study of identifying expanded T cells in peripheral blood. The table lists this clone with many counts. Its antigen is unknown. Study-level findings and limits: Differentially abundant clones: about 1.2 between replicates, just under 17 at approximately 14 days, roughly 18 at four.

Losses at the gene ends were 6 bases for V and 3 bases for J; bases not matched to a gene: 27. This CDR3 has 21 amino acids. The germline CDR1 and CDR2 sequences are MDHEN and SYDVKM. Sequencing used immunoSEQ multiplex PCR; TCRdb keeps in-frame clones, though not all of them. In the table there are some 99,000 clones, roughly nine tenths of which are singletons. The chain is built from TRBV28 and TRBJ2-7; TRBD1 matches 9 bases. The TCR was taken from a person aged 18-70 years in good health. The sequenced sample was blood. The CDR3 here is CASRLSIPKSRQGESDYEQYF. CDR3 coding DNA: TGTGCCAGCAGGCTGTCCATCCCTAAGTCAAGACAGGGGGAATCGGACTACGAGCAGTACTTC.